This T cell receptor (beta chain) is drawn from a study of T cells in Graves' hyperthyroidism and ophthalmopathy. This clonotype was recorded at least ten times. V gave up 6 bases and J gave up 2 bases, with 14 bases separating them. CDR3 length equals 14 residues. CDR1 and CDR2 (germline): LNHDA, SQIVND (reference sequence). Lactation, pregnancy, other autoimmune disease or uncontrolled infection excluded patients. It was RNA transcripts that yielded the amplified TCR beta CDR3 regions. When the TCR CDR3 underwent first-round RT-PCR, the HTBI primer set was used. TCRdb itself ran the multiplex PCR reads through MiXCR, one entry per CDR3 protein. The sample has fewer than 650,000 distinct CDR3 sequences, about 45% seen once; the top ten hold around two fifths.

The sequence derives from an adult woman with Graves' disease, either hyperthyroidism or ophthalmopathy (not recorded which). The sample was peripheral blood or thyroid tissue (not recorded which). V is TRBV19 and J is TRBJ2-7; perhaps D is TRBD1 or TRBD2 (5 bases each). The CDR3 DNA reads as TGTGCCAGTAGCATTCGGGGCAGCACCTACGAGCAGTACTTC. It codes for CASSIRGSTYEQYF.